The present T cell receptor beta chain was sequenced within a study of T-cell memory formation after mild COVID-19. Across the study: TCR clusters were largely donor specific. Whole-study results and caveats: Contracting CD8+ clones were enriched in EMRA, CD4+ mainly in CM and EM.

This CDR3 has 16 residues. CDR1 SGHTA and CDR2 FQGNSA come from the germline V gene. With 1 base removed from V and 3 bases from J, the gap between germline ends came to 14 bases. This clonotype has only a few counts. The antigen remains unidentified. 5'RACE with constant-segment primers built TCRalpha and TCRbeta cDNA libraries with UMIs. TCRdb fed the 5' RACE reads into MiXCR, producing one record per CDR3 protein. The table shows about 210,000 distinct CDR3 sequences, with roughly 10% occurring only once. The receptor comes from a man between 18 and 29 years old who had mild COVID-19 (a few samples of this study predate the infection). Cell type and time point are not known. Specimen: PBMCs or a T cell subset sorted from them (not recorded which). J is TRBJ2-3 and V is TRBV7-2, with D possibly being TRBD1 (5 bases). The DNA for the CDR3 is TGTGCCAGCAGCTTAGACCATAGGGGTGGTACAGATACGCAGTATTTT. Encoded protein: CASSLDHRGGTDTQYF.